This TCR beta chain is from a study of blood T cell repertoires in COVID-19. The data were produced by immunoSEQ multiplex PCR, yet TCRdb's version contains in-frame clones alone and is incomplete. The sample shows hundreds of thousands of clones, more than 70% of them seen only once. This clone showed up just a few times. Germline CDR1 MNHNS, CDR2 SASEGT. Trimming took 3 bases from V and 7 from J, leaving 15 bases between them. The CDR3 loop spans 14 amino acids. The chain uses TRBV6-1 and TRBJ2-5; a possible D gene is TRBD1 (6 bases). The sample consisted of PBMCs or T cells enriched from blood (not recorded which). This TCR was sampled from a woman aged 45 to 65 who had recovered from COVID-19. The CDR3 protein is CASSEDSRSRTQYF. The CDR3, as DNA: TGTGCCAGCAGTGAGGACAGTCGGAGTCGGACCCAGTACTTC.